The T cell receptor (beta chain) described here comes from a study of response to subunit inactivated influenza vaccine. This CDR3 is built from 11 residues. V was trimmed by 4 bases and J by 9 bases, leaving 10 bases between them. This clonotype was counted a few times. No antigen is known for it. One entry per CDR3 protein, called by TCRdb with MiXCR from the RT-PCR reads. The sample includes about 780,000 distinct CDR3 sequences, about a fifth of them seen just once. Findings of the study overall: The authors suggested that few new T cells are recruited per seasonal influenza vaccination.

This receptor was obtained from a man aged 45-60 years who received an inactivated influenza vaccine. The V gene is TRBV12-3 or TRBV12-4, the J gene TRBJ2-7; the D is unclear. Sample: PBMCs from blood, taken about 5 days after vaccination. This CDR3 is CASSSAWGQYF. CDR3 nucleotide sequence: TGTGCCAGCAGTTCCGCATGGGGGCAGTACTTC.